The source of this TCR beta chain is a study of resident and recirculating memory T cells in vitiligo. Study summary: Samples were epidermis from two lesional and two nonlesional sites, plus PBMCs.

V dropped 1 base and J dropped 3 bases, with 10 bases sitting between them. Per germline, CDR1 SGHAT and CDR2 FQNNGV. CDR3 size: 14 residues. Study findings and constraints: TCR sequences were not conserved across biopsy sites or patients. Clonality differed among vitiligo lesions, with no unique dominant clone.

Produced via immunoSEQ multiplex PCR; TCRdb's table is partial and in-frame only. In the table there are 70,000 to 95,000 clones, 92% of which are singletons. In the case of this clone: Its antigen is still unknown.

Patients' lesions had not changed for the previous 6 months. The chain is built from TRBV11-2 and TRBJ2-7, with D possibly matching TRBD2 (6 bases). The receptor was isolated from a male donor with vitiligo. Specimen: blood. The chain's CDR3 is CASSLGRRGYEQYF. In DNA form, the CDR3 reads TGTGCCAGCAGCTTAGGACGGAGGGGCTACGAGCAGTACTTC.